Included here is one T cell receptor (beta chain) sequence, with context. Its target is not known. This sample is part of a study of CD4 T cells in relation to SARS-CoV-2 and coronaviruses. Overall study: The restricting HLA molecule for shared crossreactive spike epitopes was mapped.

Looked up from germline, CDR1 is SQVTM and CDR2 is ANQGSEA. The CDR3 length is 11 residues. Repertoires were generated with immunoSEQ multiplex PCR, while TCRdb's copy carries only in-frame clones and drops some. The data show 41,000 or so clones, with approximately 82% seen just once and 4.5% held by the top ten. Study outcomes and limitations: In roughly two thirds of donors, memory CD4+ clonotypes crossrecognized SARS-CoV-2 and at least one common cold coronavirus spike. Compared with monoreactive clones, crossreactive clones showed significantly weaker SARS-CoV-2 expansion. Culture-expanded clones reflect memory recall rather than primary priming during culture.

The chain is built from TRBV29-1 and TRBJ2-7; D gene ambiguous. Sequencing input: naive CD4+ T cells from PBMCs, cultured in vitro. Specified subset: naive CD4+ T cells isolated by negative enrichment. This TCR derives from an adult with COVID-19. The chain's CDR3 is CVVGQNYEQYF. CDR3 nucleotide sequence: TGCGTCGTCGGGCAGAACTACGAGCAGTACTTC.